This T cell receptor beta chain was recorded in a study of T cell responses to AZD1222 COVID-19 vaccine. Study conclusions and caveats: Nearly half of spike-specific TCRs reportedly target unmutated variant regions.

Details on this clone: The antigen is undetermined.

The assay was immunoSEQ multiplex PCR, and TCRdb's table has in-frame clones only and misses some. The data show over 80,000 clones, 85% to 90% seen once. Per germline, CDR1 MDHEN and CDR2 SYDVKM. This CDR3 has 14 amino acids. V was pared by 5 bases and J by 2 bases, with 10 bases between. The clonotype comes from an adult in good health. Sample: peripheral blood, taken on day 0 of AZD1222 vaccination. The chain couples TRBV28 to TRBJ2-1, with a possible D match to TRBD2 (5 bases). The CDR3 is CASSPRGTYNEQFF. CDR3 coding DNA: TGTGCCAGCAGTCCCCGGGGAACCTACAATGAGCAGTTCTTC. The whole variable domain, remainder taken from reference TRBV28 and TRBJ2-1, is DVKVTQSSRYLVKRTGEKVFLECVQDMDHENMFWYRQDPGLGLRLIYFSYDVKMKEKGDIPEGYSVSREKKERFSLILESASTNQTSMYLCASSPRGTYNEQFFGPGTRLTVL.